The 6 T cell receptor beta chains below were found in one sample sequenced in a study of long-term antiretroviral therapy in people with HIV. Version v3.0 of the immunoSEQ assay was performed at survey level. Sequencing used immunoSEQ multiplex PCR; TCRdb keeps in-frame clones, though not all of them. Among about 35,000 clones listed, 70% to 90% were seen once. The sequencing here drew on unsorted PBMCs, taken 2.2 years after starting antiretroviral therapy. The receptors were sampled from a man in his late teens or twenties with HIV.

The V call is TRBV7-3, the J call TRBJ2-1, with 9 bases aligning to TRBD2. Germline-derived CDR1 and CDR2 are SGHTA and FQGTGA. The length of the CDR3 is 15 residues. With 0 bases clipped from V and 3 bases from J, the junction kept 0 bases outside the gene matches. CDR3 coding DNA: TGTGCCAGCAGCTTAACGACTAGCGGCTACAATGAGCAGTTCTTC. Residues: CASSLTTSGYNEQFF.

This clone showed up just once. The V and J genes are TRBV30 and TRBJ2-7, with 9 bases that match TRBD1. This CDR3 has 13 residues. Germline V gene data show CDR1 as GTSNPN and CDR2 as SVGIG (reference sequence). V shed 6 bases and J 4 bases; nucleotides not matched to a gene: 7. CDR3 DNA sequence: TGTGCCTGCAAACAGGGGGCGACGTACGAGCAGTACTTC. Encoded protein: CACKQGATYEQYF.

This clone was seen just once. V usage is TRBV7-2 and J usage is TRBJ2-1; 7 nucleotides line up with TRBD2. This CDR3 is built from 16 residues. The germline gives CDR1 SGHTA, CDR2 FQGNSA. V lost 1 base and J lost 0; bases outside the gene matches: 3. The CDR3 DNA reads TGTGCCAGCAGCTTAGGGGGGGGAGACTCCTACAATGAGCAGTTCTTC. Amino acid sequence: CASSLGGGDSYNEQFF. Variable domain in full (rest from reference TRBV7-2 and TRBJ2-1): GAGVSQSPSNKVTEKGKDVELRCDPISGHTALYWYRQSLGQGLEFLIYFQGNSAPDKSGLPSDRFSAERTGGSVSTLTIQRTQQEDSAVYLCASSLGGGDSYNEQFFGPGTRLTVL.

This chain uses TRBV7-2 with TRBJ2-7; D might be TRBD1 (5 bases). Germline loops: CDR1 SGHTA, CDR2 FQGNSA. Trimming stripped 3 bases from V and 2 bases from J, with 11 bases between. This CDR3 region has 14 residues. CDR3 nucleotide sequence: TGTGCCAGCAGCTTCGATTCAGGGACCTACGAGCAGTACTTC. This translates into CASSFDSGTYEQYF. Full variable domain (remainder filled in from reference TRBV7-2 and TRBJ2-7): GAGVSQSPSNKVTEKGKDVELRCDPISGHTALYWYRQSLGQGLEFLIYFQGNSAPDKSGLPSDRFSAERTGGSVSTLTIQRTQQEDSAVYLCASSFDSGTYEQYFGPGTRLTVT.

This chain links TRBV6-5 with TRBJ1-2; TRBD1 matches 10 bases. V shed 5 bases, J shed 6 bases, and the junction held 6 bases outside the gene matches. The CDR3 extends over 14 amino acids. From germline, CDR1 is MNHEY and CDR2 SVGAGI. The CDR3 DNA reads as TGTGCCAGCAGTCGGGGGGACAGGGGTGATGGCTACACCTTC. This translates into CASSRGDRGDGYTF.

This clone occurred once. The chain combines TRBV9 with TRBJ2-1; D is uncertain. Germline V CDR1 and CDR2: SGDLS, YYNGEE. This CDR3 region has 17 residues. The germline V and J ends were trimmed by 0 bases and 7 bases, with 20 bases remaining between them. The CDR3 region is CASSVESWAMGSNEQFF. Here the CDR3 DNA reads TGTGCCAGCAGCGTAGAGTCCTGGGCGATGGGAAGTAATGAGCAGTTCTTC.